The rows below give T cell receptor beta chains drawn from one sample of a study of shared clonotypes between healthy human individuals. Assay: immunoSEQ multiplex PCR; the TCRdb copy retains only in-frame clones and omits some. In the table there are around 2,100,000 clones, about 95% of which are singletons. Input material: naive CD8+ T cells sorted from blood. The receptor source for this set is a man between 18 and 29 years old in good health. CDR3s leave out the opening cysteine and the closing phenylalanine or tryptophan.

TRBV28	TRBJ1-2	11	ASSLTGADGYT
TRBV28	TRBJ2-7	10	ASATDSYEQY
TRBV9	TRBJ2-5	12	ASSGPGGQETQY
TRBV27	TRBJ2-3	11	ASREQGADTQY
TRBV19	TRBJ2-3	13	ASSSTGKSTDTQY
TRBV4-1	TRBJ2-1	13	ASSQERTAYNEQF
TRBV28	TRBJ1-5	13	ASSPTGDSNQPQH
TRBV6-6	TRBJ2-5	12	ASTRDRGQETQY
TRBV2	TRBJ1-5	13	ASSEGQGLGQPQH
TRBV7-8	TRBJ2-7	13	ASSLDPGSSYEQY
TRBV27	TRBJ2-5	13	ASRRAGANQETQY
TRBV7-6	TRBJ2-3	14	ASSSVAAGGSDTQY
TRBV19	TRBJ2-7	13	ASSIKSHSGYEQY
TRBV7-2	TRBJ2-7	14	ASSLYGTGGSYEQY
TRBV2	TRBJ2-1	11	ASSDRGWNEQF
TRBV6-4	TRBJ2-3	14	ASSGVCGQRTDTQY
TRBV28	TRBJ2-7	11	ASSFAGPYEQY
TRBV7-2	TRBJ1-2	11	ASSFSTVYGYT
TRBV27	TRBJ2-7	14	ASSALLALAAYEQY
TRBV7-9	TRBJ1-4	13	ASSPMGNANEKLF
TRBV4-1	TRBJ1-2	12	ASSQGEGKYGYT
TRBV28	TRBJ2-1	10	ASSLEGNEQF
TRBV4-3	TRBJ1-2	16	ASSQEAAGGAVGYGYT
TRBV28	TRBJ2-2	11	ASSFQGGGELF
TRBV9	TRBJ2-2	13	ASSVATTEPGELF
TRBV19	TRBJ1-1	13	ASSRREGMNTEAF
TRBV21-1	TRBJ2-1	18	ASSKVRFGKGAHRYNEQF
TRBV7-7	TRBJ2-7	11	ASSSGTGGEQY
TRBV30	-	12	AWALGLANYEQY
TRBV6-6	TRBJ1-2	13	ASSYPTGENIGYT
TRBV30	TRBJ1-4	12	AWSEELLGEKLF
TRBV10-3	TRBJ1-2	11	AISEPDSFGYT
TRBV27	TRBJ2-7	12	ASSSTGGWDEQY
TRBV4-3	TRBJ2-1	15	ASSQFPEMSSYNEQF
TRBV4-2	TRBJ1-1	13	ASSPTLSPNTEAF
TRBV6-5	TRBJ2-1	12	ASSYFGRYNEQF
TRBV6-1	TRBJ2-3	14	ASSERTSIFTDTQY
TRBV19	TRBJ2-7	12	ASSISGEGYEQY
TRBV27	TRBJ2-7	11	ASSLGRVYEQY
TRBV4-1	TRBJ1-4	17	ASSQATGFLTPTNEKLF
TRBV27	TRBJ1-1	13	ASSLSAGGSTEAF
TRBV6-1	TRBJ2-7	12	ASSDTGGVYEQY
TRBV6-1	TRBJ2-7	11	ASSETRGYEQY
TRBV6-5	TRBJ1-1	11	ASSYDGNTEAF
TRBV11-2	TRBJ2-7	13	ASSPDISFAYEQY
TRBV27	TRBJ2-7	14	ASSLSLGDASYEQY
TRBV7-9	TRBJ1-1	10	ASSLMNTEAF
TRBV2	TRBJ2-7	13	ASREDRGRAYEQY
TRBV19	TRBJ2-1	13	ASTPVGSSYNEQF
TRBV6-1	TRBJ2-5	9	ASVTQETQY
TRBV5-1	TRBJ2-1	12	ASSYRGENNEQF
TRBV2	TRBJ2-1	17	ASSDMRLAGYVSYNEQF
TRBV15	TRBJ2-2	15	ATSNRDRDANTGELF
TRBV19	TRBJ1-1	11	ASSLSGDIEAF
TRBV7-7	TRBJ2-7	11	ASSTGEGYEQY
TRBV27	TRBJ1-3	13	ASSPGQGAGNTIY
TRBV30	TRBJ2-5	10	AWSVGVETQY
TRBV27	TRBJ2-2	12	ASSSGANTGELF
TRBV29-1	TRBJ2-5	11	SVEDRALETQY